These 32 T cell receptor beta chains originate from one sample sequenced in a study of Graves' ophthalmopathy and Graves' hyperthyroidism. RNA transcripts were the template, and TCR beta CDR3 regions were amplified from them. HTBI primers were used in a first-round RT-PCR, which preceded a second-round multiplex PCR. TCRdb redid the calling of the multiplex PCR reads with MiXCR, one entry per CDR3 protein. This table holds 200,000 to 250,000 distinct CDR3 sequences, 29% found once. Sequences were obtained from peripheral blood. All receptors derive from a man aged 50-59 years with Graves' ophthalmopathy.

This clonotype has a count of ten or more. This chain links TRBV27 with TRBJ2-7, with 8 bases lining up with TRBD1. Germline V gene sequence: CDR1 MNHEY, CDR2 SMNVEV (reference sequence). The CDR3 length is 15 residues. Trimming took 7 bases from V and 3 from J; bases not matched to a gene: 11. The CDR3 loop is CASIQGTGPGYEQYF. The CDR3 nucleotides read TGTGCCAGCATCCAAGGGACAGGTCCGGGCTACGAGCAGTACTTC.

The table lists this clonotype with many counts. The chain employs TRBV20-1 and TRBJ1-2; 9 bases are shared with TRBD1. Germline CDR1 DFQATT, CDR2 SNEGSKA (reference sequence). V lost 1 base, J lost 8 bases, and 5 bases stayed unmatched. The CDR3 is 13 residues long. This CDR3 is CSARAWDREGYTF. The CDR3 region has the DNA TGCAGTGCTAGAGCTTGGGACAGGGAGGGCTACACCTTC.

This clonotype occurred many times. This sequence joins TRBV19 and TRBJ2-7, with D perhaps TRBD1 or TRBD2 (6 bases each). The germline V gene has CDR1 LNHDA and CDR2 SQIVND (reference sequence). CDR3 length equals 15 residues. V was clipped by 3 bases and J by 2 bases, with 14 bases between them. The DNA for the CDR3 is TGTGCCAGTAGTATGGGCAGGGGAGGCCCCTACGAGCAGTACTTC. Translation: CASSMGRGGPYEQYF.

This clonotype was observed many times. The chain combines TRBV2 with TRBJ1-5, with D perhaps TRBD1 (5 bases). V was shortened by 6 bases and J by 5 bases, with 14 bases between the two germline ends. This CDR3 has 14 amino acids. Germline V gene data show CDR1 as SNHLY and CDR2 as FYNNEI. The DNA of the CDR3 is TGTGCCAGCAGGGGGGACGCCCTCGATCAGCCCCAGCATTTT. This sequence encodes CASRGDALDQPQHF.

This clonotype was seen more than once but under ten times. The chain recombines TRBV6-5 with TRBJ1-1; a possible D gene is TRBD1 (5 bases). Trimming took 6 bases from V and 3 from J, leaving 14 bases between them. CDR1 and CDR2 from the germline V gene are MNHEY and SVGAGI. The CDR3 spans 14 residues. CDR3 sequence (DNA): TGTGCCAGCAGATTAGACAGCCGTTACACTGAAGCTTTCTTT. Its protein is CASRLDSRYTEAFF.

This clonotype was observed at least ten times. This chain connects TRBV28 to TRBJ2-7; 13 bases line up with TRBD2. V gave up 5 bases and J gave up 4 bases; unmatched junction bases: 5. CDR3 length equals 15 residues. Germline V gives CDR1 MDHEN, CDR2 SYDVKM. CDR3 nucleotide sequence: TGTGCCAGCAGTCCCCGGACTAGCGGGAGTTACGAGCAGTACTTC. Translation: CASSPRTSGSYEQYF.

At least ten counts were recorded for this clonotype. The V call is TRBV27, the J call TRBJ1-2; 8 bases fit TRBD1. Germline values: CDR1 MNHEY, CDR2 SMNVEV (reference sequence). The CDR3 is 17 residues long. V lost 4 bases, J lost 2 bases, and 12 bases stayed unmatched. CDR3: CASSSFTPTGANYGYTF. CDR3 coding DNA: TGTGCCAGCAGTTCTTTCACCCCGACAGGGGCAAACTATGGCTACACCTTC.

Ten or more counts support this clonotype. A much larger clone sits a single nucleotide away, making a read error possible. V and J are TRBV28 and TRBJ2-7; D remains ambiguous. The CDR3 is 11 residues long. Germline loops: CDR1 MDHEN, CDR2 SYDVKM. V lost 6 bases, J lost 3 bases, and 6 bases lay in between. CDR3 amino acids: CASRSRYEQYF. The CDR3 nucleotides are TGTGCCAGCAGGTCCCGCTACGAGCAGTACTTC.

CDR3 region: CASTMTGGNTEAFF. The CDR3 bases are TGTGCCAGCACCATGACAGGGGGTAACACTGAAGCTTTCTTT. The chain recombines TRBV28 with TRBJ1-1, with 9 bases identical to TRBD1. V shed 7 bases, J shed 2 bases, and the junction held 5 bases outside the gene matches. The germline gives CDR1 MDHEN, CDR2 SYDVKM. CDR3 length: 14 residues.

Many counts were recorded for this clonotype. The V and J genes are TRBV6-2 or TRBV6-3 and TRBJ2-5; 7 bases are a match to TRBD2. Losses at the gene ends were 7 bases for V and 5 bases for J; bases not matched to a gene: 13. The germline V gene has CDR1 MNHEY and CDR2 SVGEGT. The CDR3 extends over 15 amino acids. The CDR3 is CASMEAGGSLETQYF. In DNA, the CDR3 is TGTGCCAGCATGGAGGCCGGCGGGAGTCTGGAGACCCAGTACTTC.

This rearrangement joins TRBV6-1 to TRBJ2-4; 9 nucleotides align to TRBD1. The junction had 9 bases not matched to a gene; V was cut back by 1 base and J by 2 bases. The CDR3 consists of 18 residues. Germline loops: CDR1 MNHNS, CDR2 SASEGT. CDR3 residues: CASSEDPVGQGSKNIQYF. DNA for the CDR3: TGTGCCAGCAGTGAAGATCCAGTTGGACAGGGGTCCAAAAACATTCAGTACTTC.

There are many counts of this clonotype. The V call is TRBV27, the J call TRBJ2-5; D could derive from TRBD1 or TRBD2 (5 bases each). V lost 2 bases and J 5 bases, leaving 12 bases between the germline ends. From germline, CDR1 is MNHEY and CDR2 SMNVEV (reference sequence). The CDR3 spans 14 residues. The CDR3 nucleotides read TGTGCCAGCAGTTTAGTCGGGGCTTGGGAGACCCAGTACTTC. Translation gives CASSLVGAWETQYF.

This clonotype was observed at least ten times. The chain joins TRBV5-6 to TRBJ2-5, with 7 bases identical to TRBD1. Per germline, CDR1 SGHDT and CDR2 YYEEEE. This CDR3 is built from 14 residues. With V trimmed by 4 bases and J by 3 bases, 6 bases remained unmatched. The CDR3 DNA sequence: TGTGCCAGCAGCGACCGGGACAGCGAAGAGACCCAGTACTTC. Its translation is CASSDRDSEETQYF.

Many counts were recorded for this clonotype. This may arise from a read error, as a much more abundant clone is one base away. The conserved closing phenylalanine or tryptophan is absent in this CDR3, likely reflecting a read error. V usage is TRBV20-1 and J usage is TRBJ2-7, with 14 bases matching TRBD2. Germline V gene data show CDR1 as DFQATT and CDR2 as SNEGSKA (reference sequence). V shed 6 bases, J shed 7 bases, and the junction held 8 bases outside the gene matches. This CDR3 has 14 amino acids. CDR3 region: CSAPSTSGRGEQYL. The CDR3 coding sequence is TGCAGTGCACCGTCGACTAGCGGGAGGGGTGAGCAGTACCTC.

CDR3 in amino acids: CASSAWREGQYF. CDR3 bases: TGTGCCAGCAGTGCTTGGCGGGAGGGGCAGTACTTC. The chain has TRBV6-1 and TRBJ2-7, with 9 bases matching TRBD2. V lost 4 bases, J lost 9 bases, and 4 bases stayed unmatched. CDR1 is MNHNS and CDR2 is SASEGT in the germline V gene. The CDR3 has 12 amino acids.

The V call is TRBV12-3 or TRBV12-4, the J call TRBJ1-2; 7 positions agree with TRBD1. V was clipped by 5 bases and J by 8 bases; unmatched bases: 8. This CDR3 has 13 residues. CDR3 region: CASSIGGRAGYTF. For the CDR3, the DNA is TGTGCCAGCAGTATAGGGGGCCGGGCCGGCTACACCTTC.

The V gene is TRBV6-1, the J gene TRBJ1-2, with D unclear. The CDR3 length is 14 residues. Between the trimmed V and J ends, which lost 7 bases and 1 base, there was a span of 13 bases. Per germline, CDR1 MNHNS and CDR2 SASEGT. CDR3 sequence reads: CASTPTVNNYGYTF. The CDR3 DNA reads TGTGCCAGCACTCCAACCGTCAATAACTATGGCTACACCTTC.

This clonotype was counted many times. The chain joins TRBV13 to TRBJ2-5; a weak D match, TRBD1 (5 bases). CDR1 PRHDT and CDR2 FYEKMQ come from the germline V gene (reference sequence). Trimming took 4 bases from V and 3 from J, leaving 12 bases between them. The CDR3 is 14 residues long. For the CDR3, the DNA is TGTGCCAGCAGCTCCGCGCCCAGGGAAGAGACCCAGTACTTC. Translation: CASSSAPREETQYF.

This chain joins TRBV6-1 and TRBJ1-5; D remains ambiguous. The CDR3 covers 13 residues. The V gene's germline CDR1 is MNHNS and CDR2 SASEGT. V was shortened by 1 base and J by 8 bases, with 9 bases between the two germline ends. CDR3 sequence: CASSEGGSEPQHF. The CDR3 DNA is TGTGCCAGCAGTGAAGGGGGATCGGAGCCCCAGCATTTT.

Ten or more counts support this clonotype. Because it lacks the conserved phenylalanine or tryptophan at the end, this CDR3 is likely a read error. The chain couples TRBV12-3 or TRBV12-4 to TRBJ2-5; the match to TRBD2 covers 7 bases. The J segment lost 5 bases and the V segment lost 6 bases, leaving 9 bases of the junction unmatched. The CDR3 runs to 14 residues. In DNA, the CDR3 is TGTGCCAGCAGAGAGGCTAGCGGAGCGGAGACCCAGTACTCC. This gives the protein CASREASGAETQYS.

Many counts were recorded for this clonotype. J is TRBJ1-1 and V is TRBV7-2; D might be TRBD1 (5 bases). Looked up from germline, CDR1 is SGHTA and CDR2 is FQGNSA. The CDR3 contains 15 residues. The germline V and J ends were trimmed by 1 base and 3 bases, with 12 bases remaining between them. CDR3 region: CASSLDRFMDTEAFF. In nucleotides, the CDR3 is TGTGCCAGCAGCTTAGACAGGTTCATGGACACTGAAGCTTTCTTT.

This clonotype was detected many times. The chain couples TRBV18 to TRBJ2-7; D is unresolved. There are 16 residues in the CDR3. V was pared by 3 bases and J by 2 bases, with 17 bases between. CDR1 and CDR2 (germline): KGHSH, LQKENI. This CDR3 is CASSPLSPEYPYEQYF. In nucleotides, the CDR3 is TGTGCCAGCTCACCGCTAAGTCCGGAGTACCCCTACGAGCAGTACTTC. The full variable domain, its missing parts supplied by reference TRBV18 and TRBJ2-7, is NAGVMQNPRHLVRRRGQEARLRCSPMKGHSHVYWYRQLPEEGLKFMVYLQKENIIDESGMPKERFSAEFPKEGPSILRIQQVVRGDSAAYFCASSPLSPEYPYEQYFGPGTRLTVT.

This clonotype was seen at least ten times. The V gene is TRBV20-1, the J gene TRBJ1-6, with D unclear. The V and J ends lost 0 bases and 9 bases respectively, with 12 bases between them. This CDR3 has 14 residues. Germline V gene lookup returns CDR1 DFQATT and CDR2 SNEGSKA (reference sequence). The CDR3, as DNA: TGCAGTGCTAGAGATCGCGCGGGTGGTTCACCCCTCCACTTT. Its protein is CSARDRAGGSPLHF.

This clonotype appeared many times. The chain uses TRBV11-1 and TRBJ2-6, with D maybe TRBD2 (6 bases). Germline V CDR1 and CDR2: SGHAT, FQDESV (reference sequence). V was cut by 5 bases and J by 7 bases, with 15 bases left in between. The CDR3 runs 15 residues. Here the CDR3 DNA reads TGTGCCAGCAGCCCCAATAAGGGAGGCGCCAACGTCCTGACTTTC. Translated: CASSPNKGGANVLTF.

This clonotype was seen many times. The V and J genes are TRBV14 and TRBJ1-6; D is ambiguous. This CDR3 has 14 amino acids. CDR1 and CDR2 from the germline V gene are SGHDN and FVKESK. Trimming removed 6 bases from V and 7 bases from J, with 13 bases in between. CDR3 residues: CASSASTRNSPLHF. CDR3 in DNA: TGTGCCAGCAGTGCTAGCACGAGGAATTCACCCCTCCACTTT.

This clonotype was seen repeatedly, ten times or more. V and J are TRBV12-3 or TRBV12-4 and TRBJ2-2; D is undetermined. V gave up 6 bases and J gave up 7 bases, with 12 bases separating them. The CDR3 is 13 amino acids. The CDR3 loop is CASSPPVHGELFF. CDR3 bases: TGTGCCAGCAGCCCCCCTGTGCACGGGGAGCTGTTTTTT.

The chain combines TRBV6-2 or TRBV6-3 with TRBJ2-7; no definite D call. CDR1 is MNHEY, CDR2 SVGEGT, per germline. The V and J ends lost 0 bases and 2 bases respectively, with 8 bases between them. The CDR3 extends over 14 amino acids. The CDR3 nucleotides are TGTGCCAGCAGTTACTCGTTCGTTGCCTACGAGCAGTACTTC. Protein product: CASSYSFVAYEQYF.

This clonotype has a single count. V gene TRBV12-3 or TRBV12-4 combines with J gene TRBJ2-7; D not resolved. The V and J ends lost 6 bases and 2 bases respectively, with 8 bases between them. This CDR3 spans 12 amino acids. CDR3 loop: CASSQKTYEQYF. The CDR3 nucleotides read TGTGCCAGCAGCCAGAAAACCTACGAGCAGTACTTC.

The J gene is TRBJ2-7, the V gene TRBV11-2, with 8 positions matching TRBD2. The length of the CDR3 is 16 residues. Unmatched junction bases numbered 12, after V lost 5 bases and J lost 3 bases. CDR1 SGHAT and CDR2 FQNNGV come from the germline V gene. The CDR3 DNA follows: TGTGCCAGCAGCCCGTGGACTAGCCGTAGAGACTACGAGCAGTACTTC. Protein: CASSPWTSRRDYEQYF.

CDR3 sequence: CASSLVPLSLPPNEQYF. In nucleotides, the CDR3 is TGTGCCAGCAGCTTAGTTCCTCTTTCTCTACCGCCAAACGAGCAGTACTTC. The V call is TRBV7-6, the J call TRBJ2-7; D gene uncertain. V lost 1 base, J lost 5 bases, and 21 bases lay in between. This CDR3 is 17 amino acids long. The germline V gene encodes CDR1 SGHVS and CDR2 FNYEAQ.

This clonotype was seen a single time. The chain has TRBV20-1 and TRBJ2-7; TRBD2 matches at 10 bases. CDR3 length: 15 residues. The V gene's germline CDR1 is DFQATT and CDR2 SNEGSKA (reference sequence). V gave up 0 bases and J gave up 7 bases; unmatched junction bases: 9. CDR3 coding DNA: TGCAGTGCTAGAGATCTAGCGGGAGATCTTGTGGAGCAGTACTTC. It is translated as CSARDLAGDLVEQYF.

This clonotype occurred many times. The rearrangement links TRBV7-2 to TRBJ2-4; unclear D gene. V shed 5 bases and J shed 0 bases, with 17 bases lying between them. The CDR3 extends over 17 amino acids. The germline V gene has CDR1 SGHTA and CDR2 FQGNSA. The CDR3 region is CASSGSTFGAAKNIQYF. The CDR3, as DNA: TGTGCCAGCAGCGGATCGACCTTCGGAGCAGCCAAAAACATTCAGTACTTC.